Below are 11 T cell receptor beta chains sequenced from a single sample in a study of blood T cell repertoires in COVID-19. Sequenced by immunoSEQ multiplex PCR; TCRdb stores in-frame clones only, minus some. The sample records a few hundred thousand clones, around 88% being singletons. The sequencing sample was made of peripheral blood. The receptor set was obtained from a woman in her 30s with COVID-19, enrolled during active disease.

The V and J genes are TRBV5-4 and TRBJ2-3, with a weak D call TRBD1 (5 bases). The germline CDR1 and CDR2 sequences are SGHNT and YYREEE (reference sequence). The V end lost 1 base, the J end lost 0 bases, and 12 bases lay between the germline ends. The CDR3 loop spans 16 amino acids. CDR3 residues: CASSLKLQASTDTQYF. CDR3 nucleotide sequence: TGTGCCAGCAGCTTGAAGTTACAGGCTAGCACAGATACGCAGTATTTT.

The chain links TRBV7-3 to TRBJ2-2, with 12 bases lining up with TRBD1. Germline V gene data show CDR1 as SGHTA and CDR2 as FQGTGA. The J segment lost 5 bases and the V segment lost 4 bases, leaving 14 bases of the junction unmatched. The CDR3 loop spans 19 amino acids. The DNA for the CDR3 is TGTGCCAGCAGCTCCGGGACAGGGGGCACCCGTTTTGGGACCGGGGAGCTGTTTTTT. Its protein product is CASSSGTGGTRFGTGELFF.

V is TRBV7-9 and J is TRBJ2-4, with TRBD2 as a possible D gene (6 bases). Trimming stripped 4 bases from V and 0 bases from J, with 7 bases between. Germline assignment: CDR1 SEHNR and CDR2 FQNEAQ (reference sequence). This CDR3 comprises 14 residues. The CDR3 is CASSSSEAKNIQYF. The CDR3, as DNA: TGTGCCAGCAGCTCTAGCGAAGCCAAAAACATTCAGTACTTC.

The chain recombines TRBV14 with TRBJ1-2; D is possibly TRBD1 (5 bases). Germline V lookup: CDR1 SGHDN, CDR2 FVKESK. The V end was cut by 0 bases, the J end by 2 bases, with 13 bases between. This CDR3 is built from 16 residues. CDR3 residues: CASSQDEQVLNYGYTF. The DNA for the CDR3 is TGTGCCAGCAGCCAAGATGAACAGGTCCTAAACTATGGCTACACCTTC.

The chain employs TRBV19 and TRBJ1-5; a weak D match, TRBD1 (5 bases). Germline V CDR1 and CDR2: LNHDA, SQIVND (reference sequence). Trimming stripped 1 base from V and 9 bases from J, with 16 bases between. CDR3 length: 15 amino acids. The CDR3 DNA is TGTGCCAGTAGTATAGCGCCAGGGTCGCAGTGGCCCCAGCATTTT. This translates into CASSIAPGSQWPQHF.

This rearrangement joins TRBV4-1 to TRBJ2-2; D not certain. Trimming removed 4 bases at V and 6 bases at J, with 12 bases between. Germline loops: CDR1 MGHRA, CDR2 YSYEKL. The CDR3 is 14 amino acids. The CDR3, as DNA: TGCGCCAGCAGCCCCCAGCCCAGCGCCGGGGAGCTGTTTTTT. This encodes CASSPQPSAGELFF.

The genes are TRBV4-3 and TRBJ1-2, with D perhaps TRBD1 (5 bases). Between the trimmed V and J ends, which lost 2 bases and 8 bases, there was a span of 12 bases. The CDR3 is 13 amino acids. Germline assignment: CDR1 LGHNA and CDR2 YSLEER. The CDR3 region has the DNA TGCGCCAGCAGCCAACAGGGTTTTTGGGGCTACACCTTC. It translates to CASSQQGFWGYTF.

The V call is TRBV18, the J call TRBJ1-5, with no clear D. V lost 6 bases and J 1 base, leaving 13 bases between the germline ends. The length of the CDR3 is 15 residues. Germline V gene lookup returns CDR1 KGHSH and CDR2 LQKENI. The CDR3 bases are TGTGCCAGCTCGGCCCGATTGGAGAGCAATCAGCCCCAGCATTTT. This gives the protein CASSARLESNQPQHF.

The V and J genes are TRBV7-8 and TRBJ1-5; D call uncertain. Germline-derived CDR1 and CDR2 are SGHVS and FQNEAQ. The CDR3 totals 12 residues. V was cut by 4 bases and J by 9 bases, with 10 bases left in between. CDR3 in amino acids: CASSSPGGPQHF. The DNA of the CDR3 is TGTGCCAGCAGCTCGCCCGGTGGGCCCCAGCATTTT.

The chain recombines TRBV29-1 with TRBJ1-3; a weak D match, TRBD1 (5 bases). The germline V gene encodes CDR1 SQVTM and CDR2 ANQGSEA. V lost 4 bases to trimming and J lost 3 bases, with 13 bases between them. The CDR3 totals 14 residues. The CDR3 nucleotides read TGCAGCGTTGGGCAGGGTTTTAGTGGAAACACCATATATTTT. It specifies CSVGQGFSGNTIYF.

The chain couples TRBV2 to TRBJ1-3, with 10 bases that match TRBD1. With V trimmed by 6 bases and J by 8 bases, 4 bases remained unmatched. CDR3 size: 13 residues. Germline assignment: CDR1 SNHLY and CDR2 FYNNEI. CDR3 sequence (DNA): TGTGCCAGCAGGGGGACAGGGGACTACACCATATATTTT. Its translation is CASRGTGDYTIYF.